The 2 T cell receptor beta chains listed next were all sequenced from one sample in a study of T and B cells in COVID-19 patients. TRB was amplified from about 260-540 ng of blood genomic DNA. TRB rearrangements were amplified by multiplex PCR with BIOMED2 TRB-A/B primers. Each CDR3 protein is one row after TCRdb ran MiXCR on the multiplex PCR reads. The sample records 9,500 to 13,000 distinct CDR3 sequences, 30% being singletons. The sequencing sample was made of blood. The receptors were gathered from a human donor with active COVID-19.

The J gene is TRBJ1-4, the V gene TRBV19; 12 bases agree with TRBD1. The germline V gene has CDR1 LNHDA and CDR2 SQIVND (reference sequence). This CDR3 is 15 amino acids long. Trimming cost V 9 bases and J 5 bases; bases outside gene matches: 7. CDR3 bases: TGTGCCAGCAGGGGACAGGGGGCGCGGAATGAAAAACTGTTTTTT. Translated: CASRGQGARNEKLFF.

This clonotype is termed medium-sized. The V and J genes are TRBV19 and TRBJ1-5; 7 nucleotides line up with TRBD1. The V gene end was trimmed by 9 bases and the J gene end by 7 bases; junction bases not matched to a gene: 9. The CDR3 has 13 residues. CDR1 and CDR2 (germline): LNHDA, SQIVND (reference sequence). As DNA, the CDR3 is TGTGCCAGCACCAACAGGGGCGACCAGCCCCAGCATTTT. This encodes CASTNRGDQPQHF.